This TCR beta chain was captured by sequencing in a study of OX40 agonist ivuxolimab in advanced cancers. Across the whole study: Patients got intravenous ivuxolimab at 0.01 to 10 mg/kg every 2 weeks. Participants averaged about 60 years of age (range about 23 to 80) and were 75% to 90% male.

The method was immunoSEQ multiplex PCR; TCRdb's version includes in-frame clones alone and lacks a portion of them. This table holds 60,000 to 65,000 clones, approximately 89% found once. Trimming left V 1 base short and J 2 bases short, with 9 bases between. Germline V gene data show CDR1 as MGHRA and CDR2 as YSYEKL. The CDR3 totals 14 residues. The sequenced sample was CD4+ or CD8+ T cells sorted from blood, obtained in a trial of the OX40 agonist ivuxolimab. The chain has TRBV4-1 and TRBJ2-7; possible D gene TRBD1, 5 bases. The sequence came from an adult with an advanced solid tumor such as melanoma, head and neck, liver or kidney cancer. For the CDR3, the DNA is TGCGCCAGCAGCCAAGTAGGCAGGGCCTACGAGCAGTACTTC. Protein sequence: CASSQVGRAYEQYF.